The 30 T cell receptor beta chains presented below share a single source sample, sequenced in a study of shared clonotypes between healthy human individuals. Using immunoSEQ multiplex PCR, the repertoire was profiled, and TCRdb retains in-frame clones only, with some absent. Here the sample spans 2 million to 2.5 million clones, under 97% being singletons. Sequences were obtained from naive CD4+ T cells sorted from blood. The subset: CD45RA+ positively selected. The origin of the receptors is a man between 18 and 35 years old in good health.

This clone was seen only once. Mismatch with germline at one junction end may stem from a read error. The chain is built from TRBV5-4 and TRBJ2-7; no definite D call. Germline V gene lookup returns CDR1 SGHNT and CDR2 YYREEE (reference sequence). The CDR3 is 8 amino acids. The CDR3 DNA follows: TGTGCCAGCAGCTTTTTCGCCTTC. It codes for CASSFFAF.

This chain's CDR3 is CAWSAGQVGLNTIYF. As DNA, the CDR3 is TGTGCCTGGAGTGCTGGACAGGTCGGACTTAACACCATATATTTT. The chain links TRBV30 to TRBJ1-3; 7 bases are shared with TRBD1. Germline CDR1 is GTSNPN and CDR2 is SVGIG (reference sequence). Trimming took 1 base from V and 7 from J; bases not matched to a gene: 10. This CDR3 comprises 15 residues.

The chain employs TRBV10-2 and TRBJ2-7; TRBD1 matches 9 bases. The J segment lost 4 bases and the V segment lost 4 bases, leaving 8 bases of the junction unmatched. Germline CDR1 and CDR2: WSHSY and SAAADI. This CDR3 region has 15 residues. The CDR3, as DNA: TGCGCCAGCAGTGTGGGTCGGGACAGGGTATACGAGCAGTACTTC. This sequence encodes CASSVGRDRVYEQYF.

The gene calls are TRBV27 and TRBJ1-1; D uncertain. Trimming shortened V by 5 bases and J by 4 bases, and 11 bases separated the two germline ends. The CDR3 runs to 13 residues. CDR1 is MNHEY, CDR2 SMNVEV, per germline (reference sequence). The CDR3 here is CASSPPWGTEAFF. CDR3 nucleotides: TGTGCCAGCAGTCCCCCTTGGGGCACTGAAGCTTTCTTT.

The chain is built from TRBV29-1 and TRBJ2-5, with 7 bases fitting TRBD2. The J segment lost 7 bases and the V segment lost 4 bases, leaving 15 bases of the junction unmatched. In germline, CDR1 is SQVTM, CDR2 ANQGSEA. CDR3 size: 15 residues. This CDR3 reads CSVGFLAVHGWTQYF. Here the CDR3 DNA reads TGCAGCGTTGGTTTCCTAGCGGTCCACGGTTGGACCCAGTACTTC.

Details on this clone: This specimen includes other DNA sequences encoding the same CDR3. The chain uses TRBV7-6 and TRBJ1-1; D remains ambiguous. The germline gives CDR1 SGHVS, CDR2 FNYEAQ. CDR3 length: 13 amino acids. V gave up 2 bases and J gave up 1 base, with 5 bases separating them. CDR3 region: CASSLQANTEAFF. For the CDR3, the DNA is TGTGCCAGCAGCTTACAGGCGAACACTGAAGCTTTCTTT.

A single count supports this clone. The chain employs TRBV5-1 and TRBJ1-2; D call uncertain. The CDR3 has 13 amino acids. Germline V lookup: CDR1 SGHRS, CDR2 YFSETQ. Deletions cut 0 bases from V and 4 bases from J, with 7 bases between. The CDR3 DNA reads as TGCGCCAGCAGCTTGGGCGACGGCTATGGCTACACCTTC. It translates to CASSLGDGYGYTF.

The genes are TRBV11-3 and TRBJ2-3; D is unresolved. The CDR3 consists of 14 residues. Trimming took 0 bases from V and 6 from J, leaving 10 bases between them. Germline V gene lookup returns CDR1 SGHNT and CDR2 YENEEA. The CDR3 sequence is CASSLEGEVDTQYF. The CDR3 region has the DNA TGTGCCAGCAGCTTAGAGGGTGAGGTGGATACGCAGTATTTT.

The rearrangement joins TRBV27 to TRBJ2-7, with 7 positions matching TRBD2. The junction had 5 bases not matched to a gene; V was cut back by 0 bases and J by 6 bases. Germline CDR1 is MNHEY and CDR2 is SMNVEV (reference sequence). CDR3 length: 14 residues. The CDR3 loop is CASSLSGGTREQYF. The CDR3 DNA reads as TGTGCCAGCAGTTTATCGGGGGGGACGCGCGAGCAGTACTTC.

The chain combines TRBV6-1 with TRBJ2-7, with D possibly TRBD2 on 6 matching bases. Germline-derived CDR1 and CDR2 are MNHNS and SASEGT. V dropped 0 bases and J dropped 4 bases, with 13 bases sitting between them. CDR3 length: 15 amino acids. The chain's CDR3 is CASSEAGGFYYEQYF. The CDR3 nucleotides are TGTGCCAGCAGTGAAGCGGGGGGTTTTTATTACGAGCAGTACTTC.

The chain joins TRBV4-1 to TRBJ2-7, with 8 bases lining up with TRBD1. With 4 bases clipped from V and 5 bases from J, the junction kept 13 bases outside the gene matches. This CDR3 region has 16 residues. The V gene's germline CDR1 is MGHRA and CDR2 YSYEKL. The DNA of the CDR3 is TGCGCCAGCAGCCCAGGGACAGGCTCCATTTCGGACGAGCAGTACTTC. Translating it yields CASSPGTGSISDEQYF.

The chain joins TRBV5-1 to TRBJ2-1; no reliable D call. The CDR3 has 16 residues. Germline CDR1 reads SGHRS; CDR2 reads YFSETQ. The ends were cut back, 4 bases at V and 0 bases at J, with 14 bases in the middle. DNA of the CDR3: TGCGCCAGCAGCCCGACTGGGTCTAGCTCCTACAATGAGCAGTTCTTC. Its protein is CASSPTGSSSYNEQFF. Supplemented by reference TRBV5-1 and TRBJ2-1, the full variable domain reads KAGVTQTPRYLIKTRGQQVTLSCSPISGHRSVSWYQQTPGQGLQFLFEYFSETQRNKGNFPGRFSGRQFSNSRSEMNVSTLELGDSALYLCASSPTGSSSYNEQFFGPGTRLTVL.

The count of this clone is one. V usage is TRBV7-2 and J usage is TRBJ1-6; D gene ambiguous. CDR3 length: 16 residues. CDR1 is SGHTA and CDR2 is FQGNSA in the germline V gene. V lost 1 base, J lost 7 bases, and 14 bases lay in between. CDR3 DNA: TGTGCCAGCAGCTTAGTTTCGGACGGCCGAAATTCACCCCTCCACTTT. Translation gives CASSLVSDGRNSPLHF.

This chain connects TRBV6-1 to TRBJ1-1; 9 nucleotides agree with TRBD1. V shed 6 bases, J shed 5 bases, and the junction held 10 bases outside the gene matches. The germline V gene has CDR1 MNHNS and CDR2 SASEGT. The CDR3 consists of 15 residues. The CDR3 DNA sequence: TGTGCCAGCAGACACTCCGGGACAGGGCTTACTGAAGCTTTCTTT. The encoded protein is CASRHSGTGLTEAFF.

The rearrangement uses TRBV28 and TRBJ1-5; D call uncertain. CDR1 MDHEN and CDR2 SYDVKM come from the germline V gene. V lost 2 bases and J 2 bases, leaving 7 bases between the germline ends. The CDR3 is made up of 14 amino acids. The CDR3 protein is CASSLTGGNQPQHF. The CDR3 coding sequence is TGTGCCAGCAGTTTAACCGGGGGCAATCAGCCCCAGCATTTT.

The CDR3 sequence is CASSWTSGGDEQFF. DNA for the CDR3: TGTGCCAGCAGCTGGACTAGCGGTGGGGATGAGCAGTTCTTC. This chain joins TRBV5-4 and TRBJ2-1; 10 positions match TRBD2. The junction had 5 bases not matched to a gene; V was cut back by 3 bases and J by 8 bases. The CDR3 runs to 14 residues. Germline CDR1 SGHNT, CDR2 YYREEE (reference sequence).

Note on this clone: Other DNA sequences in this sample translate to the same CDR3. This chain uses TRBV10-1 with TRBJ1-5; the D gene is possibly TRBD1 (5 bases). Germline values: CDR1 WNHNN, CDR2 SYGVQD (reference sequence). CDR3 length: 14 amino acids. Trimming stripped 3 bases from V and 4 bases from J, with 10 bases between. CDR3 coding DNA: TGCGCCAGCAGTGAAGGGACGGTGAATCAGCCCCAGCATTTT. Translating gives CASSEGTVNQPQHF.

This clone showed up just a few times. The sample has other DNA sequences that encode this CDR3 too. The chain links TRBV30 to TRBJ1-2, with D maybe TRBD1 (6 bases). Germline-derived CDR1 and CDR2 are GTSNPN and SVGIG (reference sequence). The CDR3 length is 14 residues. V was clipped by 0 bases and J by 4 bases, with 12 bases between them. The CDR3 reads CAWSVSGGGYGYTF. CDR3 bases: TGTGCCTGGAGTGTGTCGGGGGGCGGCTATGGCTACACCTTC.

CDR3 coding DNA: TGTGCCAGCAGTGCCCAGACAGGGAGGGTGTTTTTT. Translated: CASSAQTGRVFF. V gene TRBV25-1 combines with J gene TRBJ1-4; 7 bases line up with TRBD1. The J segment lost 15 bases and the V segment lost 4 bases, leaving 8 bases of the junction unmatched. In germline, CDR1 is MGHDK, CDR2 SYGVNS. This CDR3 has 12 residues.

The chain recombines TRBV29-1 with TRBJ2-7; TRBD1 matches 9 bases. V was clipped by 7 bases and J by 6 bases; unmatched bases: 13. The CDR3 is 14 amino acids. In germline, CDR1 is SQVTM, CDR2 ANQGSEA. This CDR3 is CSANLPGQGFEQYF. The CDR3 DNA reads TGCAGCGCGAATTTACCGGGACAGGGATTCGAGCAGTACTTC.

The gene calls are TRBV30 and TRBJ1-1; D remains ambiguous. This CDR3 has 14 amino acids. Deletions cut 0 bases from V and 1 base from J, with 9 bases between. The germline V gene has CDR1 GTSNPN and CDR2 SVGIG (reference sequence). CDR3 sequence: CAWSVGTPNTEAFF. In nucleotides, the CDR3 is TGTGCCTGGAGTGTAGGCACCCCGAACACTGAAGCTTTCTTT.

The chain carries TRBV6-1 and TRBJ1-3; D perhaps matches TRBD1 (6 bases). CDR3 length: 15 residues. With 2 bases removed from V and 0 bases from J, the gap between germline ends came to 8 bases. Germline V gene lookup returns CDR1 MNHNS and CDR2 SASEGT. The CDR3 here is CASSERGISGNTIYF. In nucleotides, the CDR3 is TGTGCCAGCAGTGAAAGGGGGATCTCTGGAAACACCATATATTTT.

This clone was counted once. V usage is TRBV7-2 and J usage is TRBJ2-3; 8 bases are shared with TRBD1. Germline values: CDR1 SGHTA, CDR2 FQGNSA. V lost 4 bases to trimming and J lost 2 bases; unmatched junction nucleotides: 5. This CDR3 is 15 amino acids long. CDR3 sequence reads: CASSSRGRDTDTQYF. DNA for the CDR3: TGTGCCAGCAGCTCCAGGGGGCGGGACACAGATACGCAGTATTTT.

V is TRBV2 and J is TRBJ2-5, with D possibly being TRBD1 (6 bases). Trimming removed 10 bases at V and 2 bases at J, with 17 bases between. The germline V gene encodes CDR1 SNHLY and CDR2 FYNNEI. This CDR3 contains 14 residues. The CDR3 loop is CATPRDKEQETQYF. For the CDR3, the DNA is TGTGCCACCCCCCGGGACAAGGAGCAAGAGACCCAGTACTTC.

Concerning this clone itself: Additional DNA sequences in this sample encode the identical CDR3. This chain connects TRBV5-1 to TRBJ2-7; the D gene is possibly TRBD2 (6 bases). Germline values: CDR1 SGHRS, CDR2 YFSETQ. The CDR3 consists of 15 residues. V gave up 0 bases and J gave up 2 bases, with 12 bases separating them. The CDR3 nucleotides read TGCGCCAGCAGCTTGGAGGGTAGCGGCACCTACGAGCAGTACTTC. Translated, it gives CASSLEGSGTYEQYF.

The chain joins TRBV11-2 to TRBJ2-1; no clear D gene. V lost 2 bases and J 0 bases, leaving 8 bases between the germline ends. The CDR3 is 15 amino acids. Germline CDR1 SGHAT, CDR2 FQNNGV. The CDR3 coding sequence is TGTGCCAGCAGCTTAATATGGGACTCCTACAATGAGCAGTTCTTC. Protein: CASSLIWDSYNEQFF.

The V and J genes are TRBV30 and TRBJ2-7; 14 positions match TRBD2. This CDR3 comprises 14 residues. Trimming cost V 6 bases and J 6 bases; bases outside gene matches: 7. Germline V gene lookup returns CDR1 GTSNPN and CDR2 SVGIG (reference sequence). CDR3 DNA: TGTGCCTGTGGGACTAGCGGGGGTCTGGGCGAGCAGTACTTC. Amino acids: CACGTSGGLGEQYF.

As regards this clone: Within the sample, other DNA sequences also encode this same CDR3. The chain has TRBV5-1 and TRBJ1-1, with D uncertain. Germline V lookup: CDR1 SGHRS, CDR2 YFSETQ. The V end lost 0 bases, the J end lost 1 base, and 7 bases lay between the germline ends. The CDR3 has 14 residues. The CDR3 bases are TGCGCCAGCAGCTTGGGACCCGGGAACACTGAAGCTTTCTTT. Translated, it gives CASSLGPGNTEAFF.

The chain combines TRBV18 with TRBJ1-4; possibly TRBD1 for D (5 bases). V lost 4 bases and J 7 bases, leaving 16 bases between the germline ends. The CDR3 consists of 15 residues. From germline, CDR1 is KGHSH and CDR2 LQKENI. Written as DNA, the CDR3 is TGTGCCAGCTCACTAAATCGGGGGGTTGGTGAAAAACTGTTTTTT. It encodes CASSLNRGVGEKLFF.

In DNA, the CDR3 is TGCGCCAGCAGCTTGGAGGGACAGGGTAACTGGGAGCAGTACTTC. This encodes CASSLEGQGNWEQYF. The rearrangement joins TRBV5-1 to TRBJ2-7; the match to TRBD1 covers 9 bases. V shed 0 bases and J 7 bases; nucleotides not matched to a gene: 8. This CDR3 is built from 15 residues. CDR1 is SGHRS, CDR2 YFSETQ, per germline.